These T cell receptor beta chains were read from a single sample in a study of identical twins. TCRdb processed the 5' RACE reads anew with MiXCR; each CDR3 protein has one entry. The sample holds approximately 600,000 distinct CDR3 sequences, 9.5% to 10% seen once. Separately, the same data were catalogued under a study of yellow fever vaccine responses in identical twins.

Material: PBMCs. Receptors originate from a woman aged 18-35 years in good health. Each CDR3 is given with its conserved first and last residue. A D gene is named only where the DNA matches it firmly. Clone size is not always given. Where it is, it says once, few, many or a class for expanded clones.

clone_size,d_call,v_call,j_call,cdr3_aa,cdr3_nt
many,.,TRBV20-1,TRBJ2-7,CSARDLNEQYF,TGCAGTGCTAGAGATCTCAACGAGCAGTACTTC
few,TRBD2,TRBV25-1,TRBJ2-4,CASSEATSGGQIAKNIQYF,TGTGCCAGCAGTGAGGCGACTAGCGGGGGGCAAATAGCCAAAAACATTCAGTACTTC
few,TRBD2,TRBV12-3/TRBV12-4,TRBJ2-1,CASRPFPTLAGGSSYNEQFF,TGTGCCAGCAGACCTTTCCCTACACTAGCGGGAGGGAGCTCCTACAATGAGCAGTTCTTC
.,.,TRBV5-1,TRBJ1-5,CARARNQPQHF,TGCGCCAGGGCGAGGAATCAGCCCCAGCATTTT
many,.,TRBV9,TRBJ2-5,CASSVGGDKKIQYF,TGTGCCAGCAGCGTAGGTGGGGATAAGAAGATCCAGTACTTC
.,.,TRBV20-1,TRBJ2-7,CSAEAPGGHRSEQYF,TGCAGTGCTGAGGCCCCTGGGGGACACCGCTCGGAGCAGTACTTC
few,TRBD2,TRBV5-1,TRBJ2-5,CASSWRKDARGGETQYF,TGCGCCAGCAGCTGGCGGAAGGACGCCCGGGGGGGAGAGACCCAGTACTTC
few,TRBD1,TRBV13,TRBJ1-6,CASSQYTGTGNSPLHF,TGTGCCAGCAGCCAATACACCGGGACAGGAAATTCACCCCTCCACTTT
.,.,TRBV4-1,TRBJ2-7,CASSPRLDLEQYF,TGCGCCAGCAGCCCCCGACTAGACCTCGAGCAGTACTTC
many,TRBD2,TRBV6-2/TRBV6-3,TRBJ2-1,CASSPGGGPYEQFF,TGTGCCAGCAGCCCCGGGGGAGGGCCTTATGAGCAGTTCTTC
few,.,TRBV3-1,TRBJ2-7,CASSQEVLVYEQYF,TGTGCCAGCAGCCAAGAGGTTCTAGTGTACGAGCAGTACTTC
.,TRBD2,TRBV2,TRBJ2-3,CASSEPAGVVDTQYF,TGTGCCAGCAGTGAACCAGCGGGAGTTGTAGATACGCAGTATTTT
few,.,TRBV4-3,TRBJ2-7,CASSQSQIGGEQYF,TGCGCCAGCAGCCAATCGCAGATCGGGGGTGAGCAGTACTTC
few,TRBD2,TRBV27,TRBJ2-1,CASWTRLAGDTAFF,TGTGCCAGCTGGACACGACTAGCGGGAGACACGGCGTTCTTC
many,.,TRBV7-2,TRBJ2-3,CASSLNRFTDTQYF,TGTGCCAGCAGCTTAAACAGGTTCACAGATACGCAGTATTTT
few,.,TRBV7-9,TRBJ2-5,CASSSPLGRPQETQYF,TGTGCCAGCAGCTCCCCTCTAGGACGACCCCAAGAGACCCAGTACTTC
.,TRBD2,TRBV28,TRBJ2-1,CASGSGGGYNEQFF,TGTGCCAGCGGATCCGGGGGGGGGTACAATGAGCAGTTCTTC
many,TRBD1,TRBV29-1,TRBJ2-7,CSVRRDRSYEQYF,TGCAGCGTCCGGCGGGACAGGAGCTACGAGCAGTACTTC
.,TRBD2,TRBV20-1,TRBJ2-2,CSARTSPITGELFF,TGCAGTGCTCGGACTAGCCCCATCACCGGGGAGCTGTTTTTT
.,TRBD2,TRBV29-1,TRBJ2-2,CSVEMWRGDTGELFF,TGCAGCGTTGAAATGTGGCGGGGGGACACCGGGGAGCTGTTTTTT
.,TRBD2,TRBV5-1,TRBJ2-7,CASSPNGGSAYEQYF,TGCGCCAGCAGCCCCAACGGCGGGAGCGCATACGAGCAGTACTTC
.,.,TRBV20-1,TRBJ1-6,CSATGPDLNSPLHF,TGCAGTGCTACCGGTCCGGACCTTAATTCACCCCTCCACTTT
many,.,TRBV20-1,TRBJ1-1,CSASPRGTEAFF,TGCAGTGCTAGCCCCAGGGGCACTGAAGCTTTCTTT
.,.,TRBV20-1,TRBJ2-1,CSARDKVNYNEQFF,TGCAGTGCTAGAGATAAGGTTAACTACAATGAGCAGTTCTTC
many,.,TRBV5-6,TRBJ2-3,CASSSPSGAFTDTQYF,TGTGCCAGCAGCTCCCCTTCGGGGGCCTTCACAGATACGCAGTATTTT
few,TRBD2,TRBV20-1,TRBJ2-7,CSARAGLAGSYEQYF,TGCAGTGCTAGGGCGGGACTAGCGGGCTCCTACGAGCAGTACTTC
.,TRBD1,TRBV28,TRBJ1-5,CASSPRGSPNQPQHF,TGTGCCAGCAGTCCCAGGGGGTCCCCGAATCAGCCCCAGCATTTT
many,TRBD2,TRBV15,TRBJ2-1,CATSTETSGYNEQFF,TGTGCCACCAGTACGGAGACTAGCGGTTACAATGAGCAGTTCTTC
few,TRBD1,TRBV7-2,TRBJ2-7,CASSAGTGDEQYF,TGTGCCAGCAGCGCAGGGACAGGGGACGAGCAGTACTTC
few,.,TRBV30,TRBJ2-5,CAWGLVGETQYF,TGTGCCTGGGGCCTAGTAGGAGAGACCCAGTACTTC
many,.,TRBV29-1,TRBJ1-3,CSGYGDFGNTIYF,TGCAGCGGTTATGGGGATTTTGGAAACACCATATATTTT
.,TRBD2,TRBV20-1,TRBJ2-1,CSARDLAGGPKNEQFF,TGCAGTGCTAGAGACTTAGCGGGAGGGCCGAAAAATGAGCAGTTCTTC
.,TRBD2,TRBV12-3/TRBV12-4,TRBJ2-7,CASSFSSGRAHHEQYF,TGTGCCAGCAGTTTCTCAAGCGGGAGGGCCCACCACGAGCAGTACTTC
few,.,TRBV7-9,TRBJ2-3,CAGSPRQNTDTQYF,TGTGCCGGCAGCCCCCGACAGAACACAGATACGCAGTATTTT
.,.,TRBV27,TRBJ2-7,CASSFDRRGSYEQYF,TGTGCCAGCAGTTTCGACAGGAGGGGTTCCTACGAGCAGTACTTC
.,.,TRBV28,TRBJ2-7,CASTPRATHYEQYF,TGTGCCAGCACACCTCGGGCCACCCACTACGAGCAGTACTTC
.,TRBD2,TRBV12-3/TRBV12-4,TRBJ2-2,CASRPSGTGELFF,TGTGCCAGCAGACCTAGCGGCACCGGGGAGCTGTTTTTT
.,.,TRBV20-1,TRBJ2-5,CCARAMQGFGETQYF,TGCTGTGCTAGGGCGATGCAGGGGTTCGGAGAGACCCAGTACTTC
many,.,TRBV6-1,TRBJ2-5,CASSRQTQETQYF,TGTGCCAGCAGTCGACAGACACAAGAGACCCAGTACTTC
many,.,TRBV7-9,TRBJ2-7,CASSLGDKGEQYF,TGTGCCAGCAGCTTGGGAGACAAAGGCGAGCAGTACTTC
few,TRBD1,TRBV11-2,TRBJ2-2,CASSPTQGTAGELFF,TGTGCCAGCAGCCCTACACAGGGGACGGCCGGGGAGCTGTTTTTT
few,.,TRBV29-1,TRBJ2-5,CSAYGHQETQYF,TGCAGCGCTTACGGACATCAAGAGACCCAGTACTTC
few,.,TRBV5-5,TRBJ2-1,CASSLDDVSYYNEQFF,TGTGCCAGCAGCTTGGACGACGTATCCTACTACAATGAGCAGTTCTTC
few,TRBD1,TRBV11-2,TRBJ2-1,CASSLRGRVDEQFF,TGTGCCAGCAGCTTGAGGGGGCGCGTCGATGAGCAGTTCTTC
many,.,TRBV14,TRBJ2-1,CASSQWTENEQFF,TGTGCCAGCAGCCAATGGACAGAAAATGAGCAGTTCTTC